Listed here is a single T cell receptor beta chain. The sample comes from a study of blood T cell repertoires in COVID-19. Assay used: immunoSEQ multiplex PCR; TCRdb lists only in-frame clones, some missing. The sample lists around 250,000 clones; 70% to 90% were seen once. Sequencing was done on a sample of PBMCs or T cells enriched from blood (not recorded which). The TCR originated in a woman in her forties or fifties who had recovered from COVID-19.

CDR3 region: CASSHGTEGEQYF. As DNA, the CDR3 is TGCGCCAGCAGCCATGGGACAGAAGGGGAGCAGTACTTC. The genes are TRBV4-1 and TRBJ2-7; 7 bases fit TRBD1. Germline V gives CDR1 MGHRA, CDR2 YSYEKL. The CDR3 extends over 13 amino acids. With 3 bases clipped from V and 7 bases from J, the junction kept 6 bases outside the gene matches.